This record concerns one T cell receptor beta chain sequence. The antigen remains undetermined. This specimen comes from a study of T cell responses to AZD1222 COVID-19 vaccine. General observations from the study: Nearly half of spike-specific TCRs reportedly target variant regions that are unmutated in the B.1.351 and B.1.1.7 variants. Among the donors, most were white British and more were female, and clonal diversity was possibly underestimated. It was only after the peak T cell response that any repertoires were sampled.

The CDR3 extends over 15 amino acids. Looked up from germline, CDR1 is MNHNS and CDR2 is SASEGT. V was clipped by 1 base and J by 10 bases, with 14 bases between them. Data came from immunoSEQ multiplex PCR; TCRdb stores just in-frame clones and leaves some out. The sample lists 55,000 to 75,000 clones; around 79% were seen once. This TCR was sampled from an adult in good health. The genes are TRBV6-1 and TRBJ1-6; D might be TRBD1 (6 bases). The sequences come from peripheral blood, collected on day 0 of MenACWY control vaccination. The CDR3, as DNA: TGTGCCAGCAGTGAAGAACAGGGAAGTTGGTCACCCCTCCACTTT. It yields the protein CASSEEQGSWSPLHF.